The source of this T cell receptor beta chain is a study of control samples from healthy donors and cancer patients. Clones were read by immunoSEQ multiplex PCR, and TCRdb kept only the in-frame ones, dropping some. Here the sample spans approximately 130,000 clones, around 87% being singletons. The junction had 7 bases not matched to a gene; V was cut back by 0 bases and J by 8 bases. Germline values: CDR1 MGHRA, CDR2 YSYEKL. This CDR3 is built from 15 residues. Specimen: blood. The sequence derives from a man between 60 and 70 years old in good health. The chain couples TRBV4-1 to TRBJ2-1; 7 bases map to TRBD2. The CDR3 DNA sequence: TGCGCCAGCAGCCAAGATAGGCTAGCGGTCTATGAGCAGTTCTTC. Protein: CASSQDRLAVYEQFF.